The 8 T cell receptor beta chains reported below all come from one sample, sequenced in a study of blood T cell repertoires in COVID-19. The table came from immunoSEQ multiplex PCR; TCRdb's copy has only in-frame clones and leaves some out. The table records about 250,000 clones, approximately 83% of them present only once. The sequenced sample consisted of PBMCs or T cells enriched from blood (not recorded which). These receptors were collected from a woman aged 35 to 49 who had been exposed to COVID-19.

The CDR3 DNA is TGTGCCAGTAGTGAGGGTCTTAACTATGGCTACACCTTC. This sequence encodes CASSEGLNYGYTF. This rearrangement joins TRBV19 to TRBJ1-2; no clear D gene. V dropped 5 bases and J dropped 1 base, with 8 bases sitting between them. This CDR3 is built from 13 residues. Germline V gene data show CDR1 as LNHDA and CDR2 as SQIVND (reference sequence). Filled out from reference TRBV19 and TRBJ1-2, the complete variable domain reads DGGITQSPKYLFRKEGQNVTLSCEQNLNHDAMYWYRQDPGQGLRLIYYSQIVNDFQKGDIAEGYSVSREKKESFPLTVTSAQKNPTAFYLCASSEGLNYGYTFGSGTRLTVV.

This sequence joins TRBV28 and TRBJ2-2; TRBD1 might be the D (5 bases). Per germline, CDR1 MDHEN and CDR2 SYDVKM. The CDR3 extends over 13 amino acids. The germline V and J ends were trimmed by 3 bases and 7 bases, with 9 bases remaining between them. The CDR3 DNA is TGTGCCAGCAGTTTCAGGGAAATCGGGGAGCTGTTTTTT. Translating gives CASSFREIGELFF.

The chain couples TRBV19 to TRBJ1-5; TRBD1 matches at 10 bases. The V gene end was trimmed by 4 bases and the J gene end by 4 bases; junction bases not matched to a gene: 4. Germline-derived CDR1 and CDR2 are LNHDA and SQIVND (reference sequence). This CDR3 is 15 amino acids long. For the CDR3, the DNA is TGTGCCAGTAGTACGACAGGGGGCGGTAATCAGCCCCAGCATTTT. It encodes CASSTTGGGNQPQHF. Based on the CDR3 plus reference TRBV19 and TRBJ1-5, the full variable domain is DGGITQSPKYLFRKEGQNVTLSCEQNLNHDAMYWYRQDPGQGLRLIYYSQIVNDFQKGDIAEGYSVSREKKESFPLTVTSAQKNPTAFYLCASSTTGGGNQPQHFGDGTRLSIL.

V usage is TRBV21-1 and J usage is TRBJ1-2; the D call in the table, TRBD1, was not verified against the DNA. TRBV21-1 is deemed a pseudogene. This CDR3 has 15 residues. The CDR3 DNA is TGTGCCAGCAGCACGGCTGGGACAGGGGGGTATGGCTACACCTTC. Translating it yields CASSTAGTGGYGYTF.

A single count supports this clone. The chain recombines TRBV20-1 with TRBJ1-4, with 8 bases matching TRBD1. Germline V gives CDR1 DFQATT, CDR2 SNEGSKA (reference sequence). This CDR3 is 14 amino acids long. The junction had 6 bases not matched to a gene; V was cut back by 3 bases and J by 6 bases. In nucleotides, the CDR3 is TGCAGTGCTAGTTCGGTGACAGGGGATGAAAAACTGTTTTTT. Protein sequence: CSASSVTGDEKLFF.

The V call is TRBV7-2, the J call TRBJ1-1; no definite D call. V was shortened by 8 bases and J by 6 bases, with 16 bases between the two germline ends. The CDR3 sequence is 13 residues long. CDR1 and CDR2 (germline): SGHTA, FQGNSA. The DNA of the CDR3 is TGTGCCAGCGGATCCGCTCGTCGGGCTGAAGCTTTCTTT. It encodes CASGSARRAEAFF. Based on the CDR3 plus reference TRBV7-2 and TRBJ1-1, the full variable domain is GAGVSQSPSNKVTEKGKDVELRCDPISGHTALYWYRQSLGQGLEFLIYFQGNSAPDKSGLPSDRFSAERTGGSVSTLTIQRTQQEDSAVYLCASGSARRAEAFFGQGTRLTVV.

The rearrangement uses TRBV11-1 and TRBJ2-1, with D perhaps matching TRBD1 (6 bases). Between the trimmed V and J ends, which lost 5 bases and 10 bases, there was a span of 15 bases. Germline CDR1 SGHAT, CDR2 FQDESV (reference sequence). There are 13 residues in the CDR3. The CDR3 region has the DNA TGTGCCAGCAGCGTCCAGGGGCGAAGCGAGCAGTTCTTC. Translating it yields CASSVQGRSEQFF.

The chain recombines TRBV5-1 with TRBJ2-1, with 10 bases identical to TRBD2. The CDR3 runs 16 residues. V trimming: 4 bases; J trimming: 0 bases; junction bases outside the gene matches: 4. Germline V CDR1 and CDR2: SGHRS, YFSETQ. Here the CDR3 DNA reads TGCGCCAGCAGCCCAGCGGGGGGGGTCTCCTACAATGAGCAGTTCTTC. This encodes CASSPAGGVSYNEQFF.